This TCR beta chain is drawn from a study of regulatory and conventional T cells in RAG deficiency. Study results and caveats: Treg unique TCR beta sequences were about 100-fold fewer in Omenn syndrome and CID/AS patients than controls.

Data came from immunoSEQ multiplex PCR; TCRdb stores just in-frame clones and leaves some out. The sample holds 9,000 to 15,000 clones, 94% seen once. The sorted regulatory T cells were CD4+, CD25-high and CD127-low, with genomic DNA sequenced. The CDR3 has 13 amino acids. Trimming took off 0 bases at V and 7 bases at J, with 7 bases between the two ends. Germline lookup yields CDR1 SGHKS and CDR2 YYEKEE (reference sequence). Turning to this clone: What it recognizes is unknown.

The data were also submitted as part of a second study, on regulatory T cells. From that paper: Primers: 52 TRBV forward and 13 TRBJ reverse. Patient repertoires had restricted TRB V-J pairs and skewed V and J usage, most in Tregs.

This chain connects TRBV5-5 to TRBJ2-2; D remains unclear. The sample comprised CD127- CD25+ CD4+ Tregs sorted from blood. This receptor was identified in a human donor in good health. The CDR3 coding sequence is TGTGCCAGCAGCTTGGCCGGTGACGGGGAGCTGTTTTTT. This encodes CASSLAGDGELFF. Supplemented by reference TRBV5-5 and TRBJ2-2, the full variable domain reads DAGVTQSPTHLIKTRGQQVTLRCSPISGHKSVSWYQQVLGQGPQFIFQYYEKEERGRGNFPDRFSARQFPNYSSELNVNALLLGDSALYLCASSLAGDGELFFGEGSRLTVL.